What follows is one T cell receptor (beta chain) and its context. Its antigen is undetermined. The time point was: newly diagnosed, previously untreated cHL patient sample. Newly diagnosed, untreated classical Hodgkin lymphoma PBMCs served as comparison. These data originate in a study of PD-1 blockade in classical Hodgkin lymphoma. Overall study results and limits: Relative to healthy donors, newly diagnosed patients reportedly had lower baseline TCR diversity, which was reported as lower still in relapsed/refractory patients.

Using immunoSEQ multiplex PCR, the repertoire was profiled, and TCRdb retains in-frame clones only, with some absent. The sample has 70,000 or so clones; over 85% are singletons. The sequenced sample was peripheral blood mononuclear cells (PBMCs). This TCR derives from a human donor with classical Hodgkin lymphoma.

This CDR3 reads CASSQHRSSGNTIYF. For the CDR3, the DNA is TGTGCCAGCAGCCAACACAGGAGCTCTGGAAACACCATATATTTT. V gene TRBV7-2 combines with J gene TRBJ1-3; maybe TRBD1 (5 bases). V lost 5 bases, J lost 0 bases, and 11 bases lay in between. Germline CDR1 SGHTA, CDR2 FQGNSA. The CDR3 spans 15 residues. Full variable domain (missing parts from reference TRBV7-2 and TRBJ1-3): GAGVSQSPSNKVTEKGKDVELRCDPISGHTALYWYRQSLGQGLEFLIYFQGNSAPDKSGLPSDRFSAERTGGSVSTLTIQRTQQEDSAVYLCASSQHRSSGNTIYFGEGSWLTVV.